The next 14 T cell receptor beta chains were all read from a single sample in a study of human thymus T cells. Thymus specimens were resections from corrective heart surgery. Data came from immunoSEQ multiplex PCR; TCRdb stores just in-frame clones and leaves some out. The repertoire holds about 78,000 clones, with 90% to 97% as singletons. What was sequenced was thymus tissue. The receptors shown here come from a boy under two years old with a congenital heart defect but otherwise immunologically healthy.

This clone has only one observation. This chain links TRBV7-9 with TRBJ1-2; tentative D call: TRBD1 (5 bases). This CDR3 has 17 residues. V was shortened by 1 base and J by 4 bases, with 19 bases between the two germline ends. Germline V gene sequence: CDR1 SEHNR, CDR2 FQNEAQ (reference sequence). The CDR3 coding sequence is TGTGCCAGCAGCTTAGTAAGGCGGCAGGGCCCTTTCTATGGCTACACCTTC. Residues: CASSLVRRQGPFYGYTF.

This chain joins TRBV29-1 and TRBJ1-1, with a tentative D call TRBD1 (6 bases). The germline CDR1 and CDR2 sequences are SQVTM and ANQGSEA. The CDR3 covers 12 residues. V dropped 7 bases and J dropped 5 bases, with 14 bases sitting between them. The CDR3: CSAATGDTEAFF. CDR3 DNA: TGCAGCGCCGCGACAGGTGATACTGAAGCTTTCTTT.

The chain joins TRBV10-3 to TRBJ2-7; D is possibly TRBD1 (5 bases). Germline lookup yields CDR1 ENHRY and CDR2 SYGVKD. Trimming cost V 2 bases and J 2 bases, with 10 bases left between them. The CDR3 loop spans 14 amino acids. CDR3 region: CAISETRQPYEQYF. The CDR3 DNA reads as TGTGCCATCAGTGAGACCCGACAGCCCTACGAGCAGTACTTC.

The chain combines TRBV15 with TRBJ2-4, with D maybe TRBD2 (5 bases). V lost 1 base and J 7 bases, leaving 20 bases between the germline ends. Germline assignment: CDR1 LNHNV and CDR2 YYDKDF (reference sequence). There are 17 residues in the CDR3. The CDR3 region is CATSRGFAIKTGNIQYF. CDR3 DNA: TGTGCCACCAGCAGAGGTTTTGCTATCAAAACGGGGAACATTCAGTACTTC.

The genes are TRBV19 and TRBJ2-1; 7 bases are a match to TRBD2. Germline V gene data show CDR1 as LNHDA and CDR2 as SQIVND (reference sequence). V trimming: 3 bases; J trimming: 2 bases; junction bases outside the gene matches: 4. The CDR3 extends over 15 amino acids. The CDR3 region has the DNA TGTGCCAGTAGTATGGAGACTAGCCCCTACAATGAGCAGTTCTTC. Protein: CASSMETSPYNEQFF.

The rearrangement joins TRBV27 to TRBJ2-6, with 9 bases aligning to TRBD1. This CDR3 is 18 amino acids long. Germline V gives CDR1 MNHEY, CDR2 SMNVEV (reference sequence). Trimming at V came to 7 bases and at J to 2 bases, leaving 12 bases not matched to a gene. CDR3 loop: CASTSRDRVRPGANVLTF. The CDR3 nucleotides read TGTGCCAGCACTAGCCGGGACAGGGTACGTCCTGGGGCCAACGTCCTGACTTTC.

For the CDR3, the DNA is TGCGCCAGCAGCCAAGATCACCCCTTGCAGGGGGCGCGGTATGGCTACACCTTC. Translated: CASSQDHPLQGARYGYTF. This sequence joins TRBV4-3 and TRBJ1-2, with 8 positions matching TRBD1. CDR1 is LGHNA and CDR2 is YSLEER in the germline V gene. The CDR3 is 18 residues long. V was clipped by 0 bases and J by 5 bases; unmatched bases: 14.

The rearrangement links TRBV23-1 to TRBJ1-3; D gene unclear. TRBV23-1 is known as an ORF, though its function is uncertain. V lost 6 bases and J 4 bases, leaving 19 bases between the germline ends. The CDR3 has 16 residues. CDR3 residues: CASSSGRVQRGNTIYF. The CDR3 region has the DNA TGCGCCAGCAGCTCCGGGCGGGTTCAGCGAGGAAACACCATATATTTT.

This sequence joins TRBV7-9 and TRBJ2-5; no clear D. The CDR3 has 11 residues. The germline V gene encodes CDR1 SEHNR and CDR2 FQNEAQ (reference sequence). Deletions cut 5 bases from V and 3 bases from J, with 4 bases between. The CDR3 region is CASSKKETQYF. The DNA for the CDR3 is TGTGCCAGCAGCAAAAAAGAGACCCAGTACTTC.

The chain has TRBV6-6 and TRBJ2-1; no definite D call. V lost 5 bases to trimming and J lost 7 bases, with 9 bases between them. CDR3 length equals 12 residues. CDR1 and CDR2 from the germline V gene are MNHNY and SVGAGI (reference sequence). CDR3 nucleotides: TGTGCCAGCAGTGGGCGGTGTAATGAGCAGTTCTTC. It yields the protein CASSGRCNEQFF.

This chain links TRBV6-1 with TRBJ2-7; D not certain. Germline V gene lookup returns CDR1 MNHNS and CDR2 SASEGT. The CDR3 runs to 16 residues. The V and J ends lost 2 bases and 4 bases respectively, with 18 bases between them. Written as DNA, the CDR3 is TGTGCCAGCAGTGAATCCCCCGGCCCGGATGATTACGAGCAGTACTTC. Translating gives CASSESPGPDDYEQYF.

CDR3 in amino acids: CAWSPTGVTEAFF. CDR3 coding DNA: TGTGCCTGGAGTCCCACAGGGGTGACTGAAGCTTTCTTT. The genes are TRBV30 and TRBJ1-1, with 7 bases matching TRBD1. Losses at the gene ends were 2 bases for V and 5 bases for J; bases not matched to a gene: 5. The CDR3 has 13 residues. Germline V lookup: CDR1 GTSNPN, CDR2 SVGIG (reference sequence).

The genes are TRBV10-2 and TRBJ1-1; D ambiguous. The CDR3 has 14 amino acids. Germline V gives CDR1 WSHSY, CDR2 SAAADI. V lost 2 bases and J 2 bases, leaving 9 bases between the germline ends. DNA for the CDR3: TGCGCCAGCAGTGAGAGTGACTCCAACACTGAAGCTTTCTTT. This sequence encodes CASSESDSNTEAFF.

CDR3 DNA sequence: TGTGCCAGCAGCTTGCCGACCCGGGACAGGGGGCCGATGAACACTGAAGCTTTCTTT. Its protein is CASSLPTRDRGPMNTEAFF. The chain recombines TRBV11-3 with TRBJ1-1, with 12 positions matching TRBD1. After removal of 3 bases from V and 0 bases from J, the junction contained 11 bases not matched to a gene. The CDR3 covers 19 residues. Germline V gene sequence: CDR1 SGHNT, CDR2 YENEEA.